Presented here are 23 T cell receptor beta chains from one specimen sequenced in a study of T cells after yellow fever vaccination. TCRdb passed the 5' RACE reads through MiXCR, listing each CDR3 protein once. The table records some 320,000 distinct CDR3 sequences, over 3.5% of them present only once. The sequences come from PBMCs, collected 5 days after the yellow fever booster vaccination. Receptors originate from a young man who received the YFV17D yellow fever vaccine.

This clonotype was seen only a few times. CDR3 DNA: TGTGCCACGCCTTCGGGGGGGCCACAGACCCAGTACTTC. Its translation is CATPSGGPQTQYF. The chain has TRBV5-4 and TRBJ2-5, with 8 bases identical to TRBD2. This CDR3 comprises 13 residues. Germline lookup yields CDR1 SGHNT and CDR2 YYREEE (reference sequence). Trimming at V came to 9 bases and at J to 6 bases, leaving 10 bases not matched to a gene.

This clonotype was observed a few times. The chain recombines TRBV7-3 with TRBJ2-1; 10 bases are shared with TRBD1. The CDR3 length is 15 residues. V lost 4 bases, J lost 7 bases, and 7 bases stayed unmatched. The germline gives CDR1 SGHTA, CDR2 FQGTGA. The CDR3 nucleotides read TGTGCCAGCAGCTGGGGGACAGGGGCCGAAAATGAGCAGTTCTTC. It is translated as CASSWGTGAENEQFF.

This clonotype has only a few counts. The V call is TRBV4-1, the J call TRBJ2-3; no clear D gene. V lost 1 base and J 5 bases, leaving 10 bases between the germline ends. Germline loops: CDR1 MGHRA, CDR2 YSYEKL. This CDR3 has 14 residues. This CDR3 is CASSQVTVVDTQYF. DNA for the CDR3: TGCGCCAGCAGCCAAGTCACGGTCGTAGATACGCAGTATTTT.

This clonotype was seen only a few times. V and J are TRBV11-2 and TRBJ1-6; D is unresolved. The V end was cut by 6 bases, the J end by 7 bases, with 13 bases between. Germline loops: CDR1 SGHAT, CDR2 FQNNGV. This CDR3 is 14 amino acids long. The CDR3 loop is CASRAGSWNSPLHF. The CDR3 coding sequence is TGTGCCAGCAGGGCCGGGTCATGGAATTCACCCCTCCACTTT.

This clonotype was recorded at least ten times. The chain uses TRBV5-1 and TRBJ2-3; D uncertain. CDR1 SGHRS and CDR2 YFSETQ come from the germline V gene. This CDR3 is built from 11 residues. Trimming removed 3 bases at V and 11 bases at J, with 10 bases between. The CDR3 protein is CASSYDQLQYF. In DNA form, the CDR3 reads TGCGCCAGCAGCTACGACCAACTGCAGTATTTT. Together with reference TRBV5-1 and TRBJ2-3, the CDR3 gives the full variable domain: KAGVTQTPRYLIKTRGQQVTLSCSPISGHRSVSWYQQTPGQGLQFLFEYFSETQRNKGNFPGRFSGRQFSNSRSEMNVSTLELGDSALYLCASSYDQLQYFGPGTRLTVL.

This clonotype was found many times. The CDR3 bases are TGTGCCAGCAGCCTTCAGGATCAAGAGACCCAGTACTTC. Amino acid sequence: CASSLQDQETQYF. This chain uses TRBV9 with TRBJ2-5, with D unclear. Deletions cut 4 bases from V and 2 bases from J, with 9 bases between. The CDR3 covers 13 residues. Germline V CDR1 and CDR2: SGDLS, YYNGEE.

The chain employs TRBV18 and TRBJ1-5; D not certain. V was trimmed by 10 bases and J by 7 bases, leaving 14 bases between them. The CDR3 has 12 residues. The germline V gene encodes CDR1 KGHSH and CDR2 LQKENI. The CDR3 DNA reads TGTGCCACCCGAGCGCGGGGACAGCCCCAGCATTTT. This sequence encodes CATRARGQPQHF. The whole variable domain, filled in from reference TRBV18 and TRBJ1-5, reads NAGVMQNPRHLVRRRGQEARLRCSPMKGHSHVYWYRQLPEEGLKFMVYLQKENIIDESGMPKERFSAEFPKEGPSILRIQQVVRGDSAAYFCATRARGQPQHFGDGTRLSIL.

This clonotype was picked up a small number of times. V and J are TRBV5-1 and TRBJ2-3, with 7 positions matching TRBD2. CDR3 length: 12 amino acids. V lost 5 bases and J lost 11; bases outside the gene matches: 8. The germline V gene has CDR1 SGHRS and CDR2 YFSETQ. The CDR3 DNA reads TGCGCCAGCAGAACGGGGGGAGACCTGCAGTATTTT. Translating gives CASRTGGDLQYF.

This clonotype was seen ten or more times. The CDR3: CASSLVPGAETGLGDEQYV. The CDR3 region has the DNA TGCGCCAGCAGCTTGGTGCCTGGGGCGGAGACCGGACTTGGCGATGAGCAGTACGTC. The V and J genes are TRBV5-1 and TRBJ2-7; D could derive from TRBD1 or TRBD2 (5 bases each). Trimming pared 0 bases from V and 7 bases from J, leaving 29 bases between. Looked up from germline, CDR1 is SGHRS and CDR2 is YFSETQ. CDR3 length: 19 amino acids.

The table lists this clonotype with many counts. The genes are TRBV6-1 and TRBJ1-5, with D uncertain. The V gene lost 4 bases and the J gene lost 0 bases, with 10 bases spanning the gap. This CDR3 is built from 15 residues. Germline CDR1 reads MNHNS; CDR2 reads SASEGT. CDR3 sequence (DNA): TGTGCCAGCAGTGCTACAGCCTATAGCAATCAGCCCCAGCATTTT. Protein: CASSATAYSNQPQHF.

This clonotype was seen a handful of times. The V and J genes are TRBV3-1 and TRBJ1-1; D is possibly TRBD1 (5 bases). The V end lost 9 bases, the J end lost 0 bases, and 11 bases lay between the germline ends. The germline V gene encodes CDR1 LGHDT and CDR2 YNNKEL (reference sequence). The CDR3 loop spans 13 amino acids. This CDR3 is CASSDTLNTEAFF. CDR3 sequence (DNA): TGTGCCAGTTCGGACACACTGAACACTGAAGCTTTCTTT.

In its sample, this clonotype was seen many times. The J gene is TRBJ1-5, the V gene TRBV10-3; D is unresolved. Trimming stripped 8 bases from V and 4 bases from J, with 12 bases between. The CDR3 runs 13 residues. CDR1 and CDR2 from the germline V gene are ENHRY and SYGVKD. CDR3 sequence: CAIGLAGNQPQHF. CDR3 DNA: TGTGCCATCGGACTGGCGGGGAATCAGCCCCAGCATTTT.

The chain has TRBV7-2 and TRBJ1-4; TRBD1 matches 9 bases. Germline assignment: CDR1 SGHTA and CDR2 FQGNSA. J lost 12 bases, V lost 3 bases, and 2 bases had no gene match. This CDR3 has 12 residues. In DNA, the CDR3 is TGTGCCAGCAGCTTTACAGGGGGCGAACTGTTTTTT. Translating gives CASSFTGGELFF.

This sequence joins TRBV5-1 and TRBJ2-7, with TRBD1 matching over 9 bases. Germline-derived CDR1 and CDR2 are SGHRS and YFSETQ. The CDR3 has 15 residues. V lost 4 bases and J lost 3; bases outside the gene matches: 8. CDR3 DNA sequence: TGCGCCAGCAGCCCGCGAAGGGACAGGGACTACGAGCAGTACTTC. Translation: CASSPRRDRDYEQYF. The complete variable domain, with remaining parts taken from reference TRBV5-1 and TRBJ2-7, reads KAGVTQTPRYLIKTRGQQVTLSCSPISGHRSVSWYQQTPGQGLQFLFEYFSETQRNKGNFPGRFSGRQFSNSRSEMNVSTLELGDSALYLCASSPRRDRDYEQYFGPGTRLTVT.

The CDR3 protein is CASSVRGPYGYTF. For the CDR3, the DNA is TGTGCCAGCAGTGTCAGGGGGCCCTATGGCTACACCTTC. The V call is TRBV2, the J call TRBJ1-2, with 8 bases matching TRBD1. This CDR3 comprises 13 residues. Germline loops: CDR1 SNHLY, CDR2 FYNNEI. V shed 4 bases, J shed 4 bases, and the junction held 2 bases outside the gene matches.

This clonotype was counted ten times or more. CDR3 protein: CASSASGGADTQYF. The CDR3 region has the DNA TGTGCCAGCAGTGCTAGCGGGGGGGCAGATACGCAGTATTTT. The rearrangement uses TRBV6-4 and TRBJ2-3, with TRBD2 matching over 12 bases. CDR1 and CDR2 (germline): MRHNA, SNTAGT. This CDR3 is 14 amino acids long. The V gene end was trimmed by 4 bases and the J gene end by 4 bases; junction bases not matched to a gene: 0.

Ten or more counts support this clonotype. The gene calls are TRBV11-3 and TRBJ2-3; D is tentatively TRBD1 or TRBD2 (5 bases each). CDR1 is SGHNT and CDR2 is YENEEA in the germline V gene. The CDR3 is made up of 13 amino acids. The germline V and J ends were trimmed by 5 bases and 5 bases, with 11 bases remaining between them. The CDR3 here is CASSPGPLDTQYF. The CDR3 nucleotides are TGTGCCAGCAGCCCGGGGCCACTAGATACGCAGTATTTT.

The rearrangement links TRBV5-1 to TRBJ1-6, with a weak D call TRBD1 (5 bases). The germline gives CDR1 SGHRS, CDR2 YFSETQ. The CDR3 totals 13 residues. The germline V and J ends were trimmed by 3 bases and 5 bases, with 6 bases remaining between them. The CDR3 bases are TGCGCCAGCAGCTCGGGACATAATTCACCCCTCCACTTT. Residues: CASSSGHNSPLHF. Using reference TRBV5-1 and TRBJ1-6 for the parts outside the CDR3, the full variable domain is KAGVTQTPRYLIKTRGQQVTLSCSPISGHRSVSWYQQTPGQGLQFLFEYFSETQRNKGNFPGRFSGRQFSNSRSEMNVSTLELGDSALYLCASSSGHNSPLHFGNGTRLTVT.

This clonotype occurred a few times. The V and J genes are TRBV5-1 and TRBJ2-4; unclear D gene. The CDR3 is made up of 16 amino acids. Germline V gives CDR1 SGHRS, CDR2 YFSETQ. The germline V and J ends were trimmed by 0 bases and 0 bases, with 10 bases remaining between them. CDR3 coding DNA: TGCGCCAGCAGCTTGGACCACCGCGAAGCCAAAAACATTCAGTACTTC. Translating it yields CASSLDHREAKNIQYF.

Worth noting for this clonotype: The junction and the germline gene differ at one end; a read error may be behind it. This rearrangement joins TRBV20-1 to TRBJ1-2, with D unresolved. This CDR3 has 9 amino acids. Germline lookup yields CDR1 DFQATT and CDR2 SNEGSKA (reference sequence). The CDR3 DNA sequence: TGCAGTGCTAGGGACCCACCCCTTTTC. Translating it yields CSARDPPLF.

The chain employs TRBV28 and TRBJ2-5, with 11 positions matching TRBD1. Germline CDR1 MDHEN, CDR2 SYDVKM. There are 15 residues in the CDR3. The trim removed 6 bases at V and 4 bases at J, leaving 7 bases unmatched. Here the CDR3 reads CASSLRDRGIETQYF. In DNA form, the CDR3 reads TGTGCCAGCAGCCTCCGGGACAGGGGGATAGAGACCCAGTACTTC.

This clonotype was counted between two and nine times. The chain combines TRBV6-4 with TRBJ2-3; D possibly corresponds to TRBD1 (6 bases). The V end was cut by 7 bases, the J end by 3 bases, with 14 bases between. The CDR3 is 14 residues long. The germline V gene encodes CDR1 MRHNA and CDR2 SNTAGT. CDR3 DNA sequence: TGTGCCAGCAAGGAAGGACAGTTAACAGATACGCAGTATTTT. This encodes CASKEGQLTDTQYF.

There are many counts of this clonotype. The chain links TRBV15 to TRBJ1-3; a weak D match, TRBD1 (6 bases). V dropped 0 bases and J dropped 0 bases, with 12 bases sitting between them. CDR3 length equals 17 residues. Germline CDR1 is LNHNV and CDR2 is YYDKDF (reference sequence). The CDR3 is CATSRDPDSPSGNTIYF. DNA of the CDR3: TGTGCCACCAGCAGAGACCCGGACAGCCCCTCTGGAAACACCATATATTTT.